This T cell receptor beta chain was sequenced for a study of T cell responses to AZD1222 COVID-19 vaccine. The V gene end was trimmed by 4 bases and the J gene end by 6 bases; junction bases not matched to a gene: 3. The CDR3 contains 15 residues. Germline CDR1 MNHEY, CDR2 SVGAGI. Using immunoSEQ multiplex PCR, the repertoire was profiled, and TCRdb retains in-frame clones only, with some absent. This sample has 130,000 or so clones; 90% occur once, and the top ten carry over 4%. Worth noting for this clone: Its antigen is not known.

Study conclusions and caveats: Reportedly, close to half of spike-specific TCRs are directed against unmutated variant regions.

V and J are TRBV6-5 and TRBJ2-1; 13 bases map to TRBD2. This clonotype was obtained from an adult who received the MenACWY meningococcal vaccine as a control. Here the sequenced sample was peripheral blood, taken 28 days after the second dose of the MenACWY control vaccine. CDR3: CASSSLAGGLNEQFF. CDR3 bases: TGTGCCAGCAGTTCACTAGCGGGGGGGCTCAATGAGCAGTTCTTC.